The 18 T cell receptor beta chains in this list originate from one sample, sequenced in a study of Tregs in tolerant kidney transplant recipients. Repertoires were generated with immunoSEQ multiplex PCR, while TCRdb's copy carries only in-frame clones and drops some. The sample yields about 15,000 clones, around 80% seen once. The specimen was Tregs from blood, collected before the transplant. These TCRs come from a human donor who received a combined kidney and bone marrow transplant.

This clone came up a few times. This sequence joins TRBV19 and TRBJ2-7; 7 bases match TRBD1. The germline gives CDR1 LNHDA, CDR2 SQIVND (reference sequence). This CDR3 has 13 residues. The V gene end was trimmed by 6 bases and the J gene end by 2 bases; junction bases not matched to a gene: 4. CDR3 loop: CASRSTGAYEQYF. Here the CDR3 DNA reads TGTGCCAGTAGGTCAACAGGGGCCTACGAGCAGTACTTC.

The chain carries TRBV5-1 and TRBJ1-2; 8 bases match TRBD1. CDR3 length: 16 residues. Losses at the gene ends were 4 bases for V and 7 bases for J; bases not matched to a gene: 15. Germline loops: CDR1 SGHRS, CDR2 YFSETQ. The CDR3 coding sequence is TGCGCCAGCAGCGCAAGCGCAGGGGGCGCGTTGGGTGGCTACACCTTC. Residues: CASSASAGGALGGYTF. The complete variable domain, with remaining parts taken from reference TRBV5-1 and TRBJ1-2, reads KAGVTQTPRYLIKTRGQQVTLSCSPISGHRSVSWYQQTPGQGLQFLFEYFSETQRNKGNFPGRFSGRQFSNSRSEMNVSTLELGDSALYLCASSASAGGALGGYTFGSGTRLTVV.

This clone appeared a few times. The chain joins TRBV27 to TRBJ2-7, with TRBD2 identical over 12 bases. CDR3 length: 15 residues. With 6 bases clipped from V and 1 base from J, the junction kept 4 bases outside the gene matches. Per germline, CDR1 MNHEY and CDR2 SMNVEV (reference sequence). CDR3 sequence (DNA): TGTGCCAGCAGGACGGGGACTAGCGGGTCCTACGAGCAGTACTTC. It codes for CASRTGTSGSYEQYF.

The chain joins TRBV5-6 to TRBJ1-6, with D uncertain. Germline V lookup: CDR1 SGHDT, CDR2 YYEEEE. Deletions cut 0 bases from V and 1 base from J, with 14 bases between. This CDR3 comprises 18 residues. The CDR3 spells CASSLGPPRSSYNSPLHF. The CDR3 nucleotides are TGTGCCAGCAGCTTGGGTCCACCGAGGAGTTCCTATAATTCACCCCTCCACTTT.

This chain joins TRBV7-8 and TRBJ1-5; D is possibly TRBD1 (5 bases). Germline V gives CDR1 SGHVS, CDR2 FQNEAQ. Trimming pared 2 bases from V and 7 bases from J, leaving 12 bases between. CDR3 length equals 14 residues. The DNA of the CDR3 is TGTGCCAGCAGCTTATTTGGCAGGGAACAGCCCCAGCATTTT. Amino acids: CASSLFGREQPQHF.

J is TRBJ1-3 and V is TRBV29-1; no clear D gene. Trimming removed 2 bases at V and 5 bases at J, with 7 bases between. The CDR3 runs to 12 residues. Germline CDR1 SQVTM, CDR2 ANQGSEA. The CDR3 spells CSVEFGRNTIYF. DNA of the CDR3: TGCAGCGTTGAATTTGGGCGAAACACCATATATTTT.

The CDR3 nucleotides are TGTGCCAGCAGCTTGTATGGGCTGGGGGCCCGTAGGGATGGCTACACCTTC. This sequence encodes CASSLYGLGARRDGYTF. This chain joins TRBV5-4 and TRBJ1-2; maybe TRBD1 (6 bases). This CDR3 contains 17 residues. Germline-derived CDR1 and CDR2 are SGHNT and YYREEE (reference sequence). Trimming shortened V by 1 base and J by 6 bases, and 22 bases separated the two germline ends.

The chain carries TRBV9 and TRBJ2-2, with a possible D match to TRBD1 (7 bases). The V gene's germline CDR1 is SGDLS and CDR2 YYNGEE. CDR3 length equals 16 residues. Trimming stripped 2 bases from V and 7 bases from J, with 18 bases between. The CDR3 is CASSVAGGYRGGELFF. In DNA, the CDR3 is TGTGCCAGCAGCGTGGCAGGGGGGTATCGTGGCGGGGAGCTGTTTTTT.

V gene TRBV7-2 combines with J gene TRBJ2-7, with TRBD2 as a possible D gene (6 bases). Looked up from germline, CDR1 is SGHTA and CDR2 is FQGNSA. The length of the CDR3 is 15 residues. The V and J ends lost 1 base and 2 bases respectively, with 12 bases between them. CDR3 region: CASSLDGRGAYEQYF. The CDR3 DNA follows: TGTGCCAGCAGCTTAGATGGGCGGGGCGCCTACGAGCAGTACTTC.

This clone has a handful of counts. One end of the junction fails to match germline, which may point to a read error. The V and J genes are TRBV11-2 and TRBJ1-1, with D tentatively TRBD1 (6 bases). Germline CDR1 and CDR2: SGHAT and FQNNGV. The CDR3 has 15 residues. The CDR3 DNA reads TGTGCCAGCAGCTTTGGCCGGGGACACGCCGCTGGTGGGCTCTTT. Amino acids: CASSFGRGHAAGGLF.

The V and J genes are TRBV6-5 and TRBJ2-3, with D possibly matching TRBD1 (5 bases). There are 11 residues in the CDR3. The V and J ends lost 5 bases and 8 bases respectively, with 8 bases between them. CDR1 and CDR2 from the germline V gene are MNHEY and SVGAGI. The CDR3 coding sequence is TGTGCCAGCAGTCCAGGGTTTACGCAGTATTTT. Translation: CASSPGFTQYF.

The chain is built from TRBV19 and TRBJ2-1; 11 nucleotides agree with TRBD2. The germline V gene has CDR1 LNHDA and CDR2 SQIVND (reference sequence). CDR3 length: 18 amino acids. The trim removed 3 bases at V and 5 bases at J, leaving 12 bases unmatched. CDR3 sequence (DNA): TGTGCCAGTAGTATGGGCAGCCAAGGACTAGCGGGCGACAATGAGCAGTTCTTC. Translation: CASSMGSQGLAGDNEQFF.

This chain links TRBV28 with TRBJ1-2; D remains unclear. The CDR3 is 13 amino acids. CDR1 is MDHEN and CDR2 is SYDVKM in the germline V gene. Trimming cost V 4 bases and J 4 bases, with 10 bases left between them. CDR3: CASSSSTIYGYTF. As DNA, the CDR3 is TGTGCCAGCAGTTCCAGTACGATCTATGGCTACACCTTC.

Here the CDR3 reads CASSPPGQAAFF. For the CDR3, the DNA is TGTGCCAGCAGCCCCCCGGGACAGGCGGCTTTCTTT. This chain joins TRBV7-9 and TRBJ1-1, with TRBD1 matching over 8 bases. Germline lookup yields CDR1 SEHNR and CDR2 FQNEAQ (reference sequence). CDR3 length: 12 residues. The ends lost 5 bases at V and 11 bases at J; junction bases unmatched: 7.

The genes are TRBV6-5 and TRBJ1-1; D perhaps matches TRBD1 (5 bases). Trimming pared 2 bases from V and 5 bases from J, leaving 12 bases between. This CDR3 has 14 amino acids. Germline V lookup: CDR1 MNHEY, CDR2 SVGAGI. CDR3: CASSYGQGGTEAFF. Here the CDR3 DNA reads TGTGCCAGCAGTTACGGGCAGGGTGGAACTGAAGCTTTCTTT.

This rearrangement joins TRBV4-1 to TRBJ1-1, with unresolved D. Trimming stripped 1 base from V and 3 bases from J, with 9 bases between. Germline assignment: CDR1 MGHRA and CDR2 YSYEKL. The CDR3 has 14 amino acids. The CDR3 reads CASSQVWHYTEAFF. CDR3 bases: TGCGCCAGCAGCCAAGTCTGGCATTACACTGAAGCTTTCTTT.

V gene TRBV2 combines with J gene TRBJ1-1, with a weak D call TRBD1 (6 bases). V shed 3 bases and J shed 5 bases, with 10 bases lying between them. CDR1 and CDR2 from the germline V gene are SNHLY and FYNNEI. This CDR3 spans 13 amino acids. The CDR3 DNA is TGTGCCAGCAGTGACGGGGGGCGGACTGAAGCTTTCTTT. It encodes CASSDGGRTEAFF.

The genes are TRBV2 and TRBJ2-2, with D maybe TRBD2 (5 bases). The CDR3 consists of 14 residues. V shed 4 bases and J shed 6 bases, with 12 bases lying between them. Per germline, CDR1 SNHLY and CDR2 FYNNEI. As DNA, the CDR3 is TGTGCCAGCAGTGGCATCCTAGCCTCCGGGGAGCTGTTTTTT. Its translation is CASSGILASGELFF. The full variable domain, its missing parts supplied by reference TRBV2 and TRBJ2-2, is EPEVTQTPSHQVTQMGQEVILRCVPISNHLYFYWYRQILGQKVEFLVSFYNNEISEKSEIFDDQFSVERPDGSNFTLKIRSTKLEDSAMYFCASSGILASGELFFGEGSRLTVL.